This T cell receptor beta chain was sequenced in a study of T cells in Graves' hyperthyroidism and ophthalmopathy. Overall study results and limits: Stable hyperthyroidism and ophthalmopathy were separated using 13 V-J signatures. The model identified upcoming ophthalmopathy a median approximately six months ahead of onset.

In this sample, this clonotype turned up many times. What it binds is unknown. Amplification of TCR beta CDR3 regions used RNA as the template. The primer set for the first-round RT-PCR of the TCR CDR3 was HTBI. TCRdb reprocessed the multiplex PCR reads via MiXCR and lists one record per CDR3 protein. The data show some 600,000 distinct CDR3 sequences, about 15% seen once. The CDR3 length is 14 residues. Germline V CDR1 and CDR2: SQVTM, ANQGSEA. V was clipped by 7 bases and J by 6 bases; unmatched bases: 4. The source material was blood. This TCR derives from a woman aged 25 to 39 with Graves' hyperthyroidism that later progressed to Graves' ophthalmopathy. The V call is TRBV29-1, the J call TRBJ2-2; 14 bases are shared with TRBD2. The CDR3 bases are TGCAGCGCTCGACTAGCGGGAGGGCCCGGGGAGCTGTTTTTT. Residues: CSARLAGGPGELFF.